This paragraph reports one TCR beta chain. Sequenced by immunoSEQ multiplex PCR; TCRdb stores in-frame clones only, minus some. The table has approximately 3,000 clones, 65% to 90% seen once; the top ten hold 15% to 20%. These data are taken from a study of tumor T cells in aggressive B-cell lymphoma. The CDR3 spans 15 residues. Trimming stripped 0 bases from V and 2 bases from J, with 11 bases between. Germline V gives CDR1 SGDLS, CDR2 YYNGEE. The origin of this receptor is an adult with diffuse large B cell lymphoma. Some clones in this sample may be carry-over from other donors' samples. The gene calls are TRBV9 and TRBJ1-2; D uncertain. The specimen was tumor tissue. In DNA form, the CDR3 reads TGTGCCAGCAGCGTAGGTCCGGGAACAAACTATGGCTACACCTTC. It specifies CASSVGPGTNYGYTF.